This T cell receptor beta chain was identified in a study of cytomegalovirus exposure and HLA in healthy donors (dated by TCRdb to between 2016 and 2019). About the full investigation: According to an earlier analysis of several hundred of the donors, about 170 million T cells yielded 120 million or so unique TCR beta sequences and 276 Gb of sequence data. An early release that covered fewer than 750 HLA-typed donors contained around 300 gigabases of sequencing data and tens of millions of unique TCR sequences. Of the roughly 400 genotyped donors, roughly 80% fell in the genetic ancestry cluster associated with self-reported Caucasian donors. The study aimed to test whether signatures of past pathogen exposure could be identified by cataloging public T cell receptors. The study used immunosequencing to profile the T cell repertoires of about 670 subjects and linked those repertoires to cytomegalovirus serostatus. A separate validation cohort of over a hundred different subjects was used in addition to the approximately 610-subject first cohort. To predict cytomegalovirus infection status, the study combined high-throughput TCR immunosequencing, statistical association of individual TCRs with disease status, and machine learning. To study patterns of TCR occurrence, a later analysis re-analyzed previously published TCR beta repertoires from around 700 donors and added high-resolution HLA genotyping. The later analysis used no new phenotypic data to find candidate immune exposures, relying instead on TCR beta sequences and their occurrence across donors. To decide whether each TCR beta V gene segment behaved as functional or pseudogenic, an earlier analysis of some 600 of the donors relied on high-throughput TCR beta sequencing. Donor age, sex, ethnicity and CMV serostatus were compiled alongside the repertoire data. A later genetic analysis took genome-wide SNP genotypes for about three fifths of the 666 donors and used that subset as a discovery cohort. All discovery cohort repertoires had been generated using a single sequencing platform. Both class I and class II loci were covered by HLA typing, at four-digit resolution. The number of typed donors differed by locus: 629-630 for A, B, C, DRB1 and DQB1; approximately 540 for DQA1; approximately 610 for DPA1; and about 450 for DPB1. About five DR-DQ haplotypes were treated as single units for association and clustering because of strong linkage in the cohort. On average, roughly 240,000 unique TCR beta nucleotide sequences were sequenced per donor among a few hundred genotyped donors of the cohort, with roughly 19% of those sequences being non-productive.

The cohort was made up of around 720 healthy bone marrow donors. At the time of sampling, every cohort member was nominally healthy, though immune exposures that went unrecorded were likely present. The donor tested CMV seropositive and was one of the 289 seropositive cohort members. Each donor provided a peripheral blood sample, and peripheral blood mononuclear cells were used for TCR beta sequencing. The Qiagen DNeasy Blood Extraction Kit was used to extract genomic DNA from the blood cell samples. What the authors observed across the whole study: A further reported finding was that TCR beta sequences accurately predicted the HLA-A and HLA-B alleles for most subjects in the first cohort. Assigning TCR associations to individual alleles was difficult when HLA alleles, especially DR and DQ, strongly co-occurred. In a later genetic analysis, a missense DCLRE1C variant was associated with V-gene and J-gene trimming of TCR beta chains, and the association was replicated in an independent cohort. At a false discovery rate of 0.05, a later analysis linked about 17,000 TCR beta sequences to specific HLA alleles. For the cohort, immune exposure information was limited to CMV serostatus. Because counts were too low, 15 or so rarely observed V segments, including chromosome 9 orphons, were excluded from the earlier analysis of roughly 580 of the donors. Across donors, most TCR sequences were observed very rarely, whereas some public TCRs were present in many individuals. The sequencing pipeline was judged likely to have produced a cluster of highly shared sequence variants as a technical artifact. In this cohort, only TCR beta chains were sequenced, and detectable features were limited by the absence of alpha or paired-chain data. Linkage disequilibrium might explain the correlated functional status among segregating V segments, but an unknown experimental factor could not be excluded. A later genetic analysis reported fewer N-insertions in productive TCRs among donors in an Asian-associated ancestry cluster than the roughly 700-donor mean. The authors suggested that the approach could potentially be generalized to other disease states and immunological phenotypes. Some IMGT-functional V segments, including TRBV6-2 and TRBV6-3, could not be distinguished by the 87-base-pair reads and were therefore excluded. An earlier analysis of roughly 570 of the donors showed that most TCR beta V segments appeared in productive rearrangements either about 87% or about 30% of the time, which broadly matched IMGT annotations. A later analysis found that HLA-associated TCR beta chains were more clonally expanded and had lower generation probabilities than equally common non-associated chains. A later analysis found that most CMV-associated TCR beta chains appeared HLA-restricted, with HLA associations seemingly driven largely by CMV exposure. A total of 164 TCR beta chains were listed by the study as associated with cytomegalovirus. HLA typing was unavailable for some donors at each locus, so association tests used only the typed subset. Three of the identified cytomegalovirus-associated TCR beta chains were confirmed in vitro to be specific for cytomegalovirus antigens. Presence/absence analyses assumed roughly uniform sequencing depth across donors, an assumption that may not hold. A later analysis found that TCR association rates varied across HLA loci, with DRB1 alleles showing the most associated TCRs and HLA-C alleles the fewest. Several of the top co-occurrence clusters appeared to be linked to parvovirus B19, influenza, CMV and Epstein-Barr virus, according to a later analysis. In both the original and validation cohorts, the classifier was reported to diagnose cytomegalovirus status with high specificity and sensitivity.

The trim is 5 bases for V and 4 bases for J, with a gap of 11 bases between the germline ends. Reading from cysteine to phenylalanine, the CDR3 counts 13 amino acids. Just the 39-base CDR3 DNA is kept, in frame starting at base 1. Via the germline V gene (reference sequence), CDR1 is LNHDA and CDR2 SQIVND. About this clone: Its antigen is not yet known. There are no base qualities to consult, and no much larger clone falls within one base.

The library was built by means of the immunoSEQ multiplex PCR assay. For the multiplex PCR, a mixture combining 60 forward primers for TCR Vbeta segments and 13 reverse primers for TCR Jbeta segments was used. Amplification of the CDR3 region of rearranged TCR beta genes was performed with a multiplex PCR assay on genomic DNA. The amplified TCR beta libraries were sequenced on the Illumina HiSeq System as 87-base-pair reads. As for the authors' bioinformatics: Across the 600 to 700 repertoires, a later analysis counted 60 million to 90 million unique TCR beta chains, 9.5 million to 13 million of which were shared by at least two donors. Raw reads were error-corrected and collapsed into unique sequences with a nearest-neighbor algorithm that merged closely related sequences to remove PCR and sequencing errors. Alignment of CDR3 sequences to IMGT reference sequences was used to assign V, D and J gene segments. For a sequence to be retained, a match of at least six nucleotides to both a V gene segment and a J gene segment was required. A rearrangement was called productive if the CDR3 had no stop codons and remained in frame with V and J, and every other rearrangement was called non-productive. Following IMGT convention, CDR3 was defined as the stretch from the second conserved V-encoded cysteine up to the conserved J-encoded phenylalanine. The earlier analysis of fewer than 700 of the donors excluded sequences that lacked an unambiguous match to a single V gene segment. An earlier analysis of under 750 of the donors called V segments functional above 56.7% productive rearrangements and segregating when the between-donor standard deviation exceeded 5%. A statistical classification framework was developed to diagnose cytomegalovirus status using the catalog of TCR beta chain sequences. A later analysis assigned V and J genes by comparing TCR nucleotide sequences with IMGT/GENE-DB human TR gene sequences. A later analysis assigned CDR3 sequences and most-parsimonious VDJ recombination scenarios with the TCRdist pipeline. In a later analysis, each TCR beta chain was defined by its CDR3 amino acid sequence together with its V-gene family, and reads lacking a unique V-gene family were excluded. As a way to deal with suspected cross-contamination and a sequencing artifact, a later analysis dropped hundreds of nucleotide sequences that were highly shared and had low generation probability. In a later analysis, a clonal expansion index was calculated for each public chain from normalized within-repertoire ranks of inferred template counts. In a later analysis, generation probabilities were computed using a VDJ recombination model fitted to out-of-frame rearrangements, and the results were checked against IGoR. In a later analysis, TCR-TCR, TCR-HLA and TCR-CMV co-occurrence was scored with hypergeometric tests, and a repertoire-size bias correction was applied to TCR pairs. A later analysis estimated false discovery rates by permuting HLA or CMV assignments 20 times. In a later analysis, co-occurring TCRs were grouped using DBSCAN, with TCRdist sequence similarity added in when clustering inside HLA-allele-positive subsets. Co-occurrence clustering excluded repertoires with fewer than 30,000 or more than 120,000 public chains, plus five with anomalous nucleotide sharing. The clones in this table, taken by TCRdb from immuneACCESS, are in-frame only. Not every clone is retained; where verified, under half of the shortfall comes from an unresolved V gene, and the cause of the rest is unknown. The DNA was the basis for D and trimming; V, J and clone size are from that table. This sample holds 50,000 or so clones; roughly four fifths were observed only once. The ten biggest clones cover roughly 2.4% of the sample.

The sequenced sample was PBMCs. The receptor was isolated from a boy aged 5-17 years in good health and CMV-seropositive. The chain is assembled from TRBV19 and TRBJ1-1; the D segment cannot be called with confidence. The CDR3 in this case is CASSVNSGTEAFF. The DNA sequence reads TGTGCCAGTAGTGTGAACAGTGGCACTGAAGCTTTCTTT.